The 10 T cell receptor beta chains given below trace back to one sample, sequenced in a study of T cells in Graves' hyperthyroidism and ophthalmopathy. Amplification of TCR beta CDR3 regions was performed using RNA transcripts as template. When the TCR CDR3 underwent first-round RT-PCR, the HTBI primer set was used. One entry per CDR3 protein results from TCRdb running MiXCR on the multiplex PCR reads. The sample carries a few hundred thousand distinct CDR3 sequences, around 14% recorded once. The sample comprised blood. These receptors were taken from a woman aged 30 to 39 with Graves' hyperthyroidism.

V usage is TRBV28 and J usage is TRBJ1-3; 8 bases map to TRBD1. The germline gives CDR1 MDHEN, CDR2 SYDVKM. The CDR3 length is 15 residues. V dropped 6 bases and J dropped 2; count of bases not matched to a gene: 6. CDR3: CASSYQGAAGNTIYF. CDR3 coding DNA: TGTGCCAGCAGCTACCAGGGGGCAGCTGGAAACACCATATATTTT.

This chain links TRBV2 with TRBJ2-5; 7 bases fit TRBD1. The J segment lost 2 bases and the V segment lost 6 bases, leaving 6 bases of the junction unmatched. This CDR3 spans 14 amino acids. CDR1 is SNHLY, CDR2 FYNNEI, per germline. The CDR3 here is CASSHDRAQETQYF. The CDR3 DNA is TGTGCCAGCAGCCACGACAGGGCACAAGAGACCCAGTACTTC.

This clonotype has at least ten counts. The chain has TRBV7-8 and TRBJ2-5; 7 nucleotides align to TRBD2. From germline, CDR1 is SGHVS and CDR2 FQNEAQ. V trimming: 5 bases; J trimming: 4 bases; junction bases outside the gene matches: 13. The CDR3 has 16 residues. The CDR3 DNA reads TGTGCCAGCAGCAACTGGGGAGGGTCGGATGTAGAGACCCAGTACTTC. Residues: CASSNWGGSDVETQYF.

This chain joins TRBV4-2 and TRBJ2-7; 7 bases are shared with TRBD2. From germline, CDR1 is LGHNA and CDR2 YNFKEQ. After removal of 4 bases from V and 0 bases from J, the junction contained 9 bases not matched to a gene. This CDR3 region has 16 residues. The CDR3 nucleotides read TGTGCCAGCAGCCGGATCACCGGGACTAACTCCTACGAGCAGTACTTC. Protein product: CASSRITGTNSYEQYF.

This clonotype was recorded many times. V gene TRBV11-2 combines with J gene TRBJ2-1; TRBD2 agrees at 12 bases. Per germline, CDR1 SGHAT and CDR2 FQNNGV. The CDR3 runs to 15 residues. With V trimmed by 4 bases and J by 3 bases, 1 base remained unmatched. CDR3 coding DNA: TGTGCCAGCAGCTCGGGACTAGCGGGCTACAATGAGCAGTTCTTC. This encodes CASSSGLAGYNEQFF.

In nucleotides, the CDR3 is TGCAGCGTTGAATTCCAGCGGGAGTACAATGAGCAGTTCTTC. Protein product: CSVEFQREYNEQFF. The chain carries TRBV29-1 and TRBJ2-1, with TRBD2 matching over 8 bases. The CDR3 sequence is 14 residues long. Unmatched junction bases numbered 4, after V lost 2 bases and J lost 4 bases. CDR1 and CDR2 from the germline V gene are SQVTM and ANQGSEA.

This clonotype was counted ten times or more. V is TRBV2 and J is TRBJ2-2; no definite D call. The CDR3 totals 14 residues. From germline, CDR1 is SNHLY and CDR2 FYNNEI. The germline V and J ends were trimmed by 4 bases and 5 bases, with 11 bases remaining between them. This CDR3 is CASSGIGRTGELFF. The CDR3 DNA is TGTGCCAGCAGTGGAATAGGGCGTACCGGGGAGCTGTTTTTT.

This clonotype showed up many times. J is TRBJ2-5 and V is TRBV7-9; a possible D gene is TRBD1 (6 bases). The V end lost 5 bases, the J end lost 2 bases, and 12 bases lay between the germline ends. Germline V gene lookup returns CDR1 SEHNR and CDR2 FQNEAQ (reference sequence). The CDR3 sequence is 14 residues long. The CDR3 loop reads CASSLGTSQETQYF. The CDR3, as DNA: TGTGCCAGCAGCCTCGGGACAAGTCAAGAGACCCAGTACTTC.

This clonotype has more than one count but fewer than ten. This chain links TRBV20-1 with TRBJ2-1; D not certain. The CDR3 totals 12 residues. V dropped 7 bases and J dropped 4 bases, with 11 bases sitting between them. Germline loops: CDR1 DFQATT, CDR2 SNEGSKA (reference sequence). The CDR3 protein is CSEAGKYNEQFF. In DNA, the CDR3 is TGCAGTGAAGCTGGTAAATACAATGAGCAGTTCTTC.

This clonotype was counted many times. CDR3 in amino acids: CASSLGVHRAGQYF. For the CDR3, the DNA is TGTGCCAGCAGTTTAGGGGTACACAGGGCCGGGCAGTACTTC. J is TRBJ2-7 and V is TRBV12-3 or TRBV12-4; tentatively, D is TRBD1 (6 bases). V lost 1 base, J lost 9 bases, and 16 bases lay in between. The CDR3 contains 14 residues.